This T cell receptor beta chain was captured by sequencing in a study of blood T cell repertoires in COVID-19. Study-level background: Acute and convalescent COVID-19 specimens originated in the United States, Italy and Spain. PBMCs, B-cell-depleted T cells, or T cells provided the cDNA or gDNA that made up the material.

The CDR3 runs to 12 residues. V was clipped by 8 bases and J by 4 bases, with 12 bases between them. Germline assignment: CDR1 LNHDA and CDR2 SQIVND (reference sequence). Methods used by the authors: Reference gene primer amplification in the assay estimated nucleated cell counts. The method was immunoSEQ multiplex PCR; TCRdb's version includes in-frame clones alone and lacks a portion of them. V, J and clone size reflect that table, while D and trimming were determined from the DNA. The table has a few hundred thousand clones, around 86% seen once. The sequenced sample consisted of peripheral blood. The V and J genes are TRBV19 and TRBJ2-7; possible D gene TRBD1, 6 bases. The sequence was obtained from a man aged 55 to 70 with acute or convalescent COVID-19. CDR3 sequence: CASSGQGYEQYF. The CDR3 region has the DNA TGTGCCAGTTCTGGGCAGGGGTACGAGCAGTACTTC.